Listed below are T cell receptor beta chains from one sample, sequenced in a study of T cell repertoires in cytomegalovirus infection. From the reads, TCRdb called clonotypes with MiXCR, one entry per CDR3 protein. The sample carries 900,000 to 950,000 distinct CDR3 sequences, about a third recorded once. Their antigens remain unidentified. The sequences come from cultured CD8+ T cells from PBMCs, collected from culture after CMV antigen stimulation. The receptors stem from a human donor in good health (CMV status not recorded). Some clones in this sample may be carry-over from other donors' samples. The CDR3 runs from the conserved cysteine through the conserved F or W. Each record gives: J gene, clone size, V gene, CDR3 protein. A clone size is listed for some rows: how often the clone was seen (once, few, many), or a class if it is expanded.

>TRBJ2-2|many|TRBV7-3
CASSSLNTGELFF
>TRBJ2-4|.|TRBV9
CASSVGGGYLAKNIQYF
>TRBJ2-7|few|TRBV27
CASSLFAGHYEQYF
>TRBJ2-2|few|TRBV28
CASRSGQHTGELFF
>TRBJ1-5|.|TRBV28
CASSPTGGKPQHF
>TRBJ2-2|.|TRBV27
CASSLPPGQGRNTGELFF
>TRBJ2-7|.|TRBV12-3/TRBV12-4
CASSFYRWDEQYF
>TRBJ1-3|.|TRBV2
CANSERGNTIYF
>TRBJ1-2|many|TRBV6-1
CASSFSSRVGYTF
>TRBJ1-1|.|TRBV20-1
CSARKGGTGEEAFF
>TRBJ1-5|many|TRBV7-2
CASSLMKGPYQPQHF
>TRBJ2-2|.|TRBV7-7
CASSFKGRELFF
>TRBJ1-1|.|TRBV12-3/TRBV12-4
CASSRLRDTEAFF
>TRBJ2-1|.|TRBV27
CASRTSSSYNEQFF
>TRBJ1-5|few|TRBV4-1
CASSQETGLNQPQHF
>TRBJ2-1|few|TRBV19
CASSRQPGQSSYNEQFF
>TRBJ2-2|few|TRBV6-2/TRBV6-3
CASRTSGEPFPGELFF
>TRBJ2-2|.|TRBV5-6
CASSNSGFDTGELFF
>TRBJ2-2|.|TRBV11-3
CASSTEGQGSPGELFF
>TRBJ1-1|many|TRBV7-9
CASSSMGVIAFF